A single sample is the source of the 16 T cell receptor beta chains below, sequenced in a study of Graves' ophthalmopathy and Graves' hyperthyroidism. Transcripts of RNA were the source for amplifying TCR beta CDR3 regions. An initial RT-PCR round employing HTBI primers preceded a second-round multiplex PCR. Using its own MiXCR run on the multiplex PCR reads, TCRdb lists one record per CDR3 protein. The data hold roughly 230,000 distinct CDR3 sequences, with about a fifth observed a single time. Sequenced sample: peripheral blood. The origin of the receptors is a woman aged 45 to 65 with Graves' ophthalmopathy.

The V call is TRBV12-3 or TRBV12-4, the J call TRBJ2-7; 7 bases fit TRBD1. V was clipped by 5 bases and J by 7 bases; unmatched bases: 5. The CDR3 consists of 12 residues. Here the CDR3 DNA reads TGTGCCAGCAGTCAAGGGACAGATGAGCAGTACTTC. It yields the protein CASSQGTDEQYF.

This clonotype was counted at least ten times. The genes are TRBV6-1 and TRBJ2-5; no reliable D call. V gave up 6 bases and J gave up 5 bases, with 10 bases separating them. Germline CDR1 reads MNHNS; CDR2 reads SASEGT. The CDR3 is made up of 12 amino acids. The CDR3 is CASREFGETQYF. In DNA, the CDR3 is TGTGCCAGCAGGGAGTTTGGGGAGACCCAGTACTTC.

This clonotype showed up many times. The chain has TRBV20-1 and TRBJ1-5; the D is unclear. V gave up 3 bases and J gave up 2 bases, with 14 bases separating them. There are 15 residues in the CDR3. Germline values: CDR1 DFQATT, CDR2 SNEGSKA (reference sequence). The CDR3 region has the DNA TGCAGTGCTAGTGGCGGGATTCTTGGCAATCAGCCCCAGCATTTT. Protein: CSASGGILGNQPQHF.

This clonotype was seen ten or more times. This chain connects TRBV24-1 to TRBJ1-2, with a weak D call TRBD1 (5 bases). This CDR3 contains 15 residues. V lost 4 bases to trimming and J lost 13 bases, with 24 bases between them. Germline V CDR1 and CDR2: KGHDR, SFDVKD. The CDR3 spells CATSDPGTGRNPLTF. In DNA form, the CDR3 reads TGTGCCACCAGTGACCCCGGAACAGGACGGAACCCCCTCACCTTC.

The chain has TRBV6-1 and TRBJ2-5, with TRBD1 matching over 11 bases. The germline V gene has CDR1 MNHNS and CDR2 SASEGT. The CDR3 loop spans 14 amino acids. V shed 6 bases and J 3 bases; nucleotides not matched to a gene: 3. CDR3 nucleotide sequence: TGTGCCAGCAGGGGACAGGGGGACAAAGAGACCCAGTACTTC. As protein: CASRGQGDKETQYF.

This clonotype was seen at least ten times. A junction boundary mismatches the germline segment, possibly from a read error. The rearrangement joins TRBV19 to TRBJ1-1; no reliable D call. Germline V gene data show CDR1 as LNHDA and CDR2 as SQIVND (reference sequence). The CDR3 length is 14 residues. The CDR3 DNA follows: TGCGCCAGTAGCTATGCCTCGGTAGGGACTGAAGCTTTCTTT. As protein: CASSYASVGTEAFF.

This clonotype was picked up a small number of times. The V call is TRBV5-8, the J call TRBJ2-4, with 7 positions matching TRBD1. In germline, CDR1 is SGHTS, CDR2 YDEGEE. The J segment lost 11 bases and the V segment lost 2 bases, leaving 7 bases of the junction unmatched. The CDR3 is 13 amino acids. The CDR3 region is CASSLGDRDLQYF. The CDR3 coding sequence is TGTGCCAGCAGCTTAGGAGACAGGGACCTTCAGTACTTC.

This clonotype came up many times. The rearrangement joins TRBV12-3 or TRBV12-4 to TRBJ1-2; TRBD1 matches 9 bases. The CDR3 has 12 residues. The junction had 3 bases not matched to a gene; V was cut back by 7 bases and J by 6 bases. The CDR3 DNA reads TGTGCCAGCACTCGGACAGGGGATGGCTACACCTTC. It specifies CASTRTGDGYTF.

In this sample, this clonotype turned up many times. The chain combines TRBV28 with TRBJ1-1; TRBD1 is a possible D gene (6 bases). Trimming stripped 5 bases from V and 0 bases from J, with 19 bases between. The CDR3 covers 17 residues. Germline values: CDR1 MDHEN, CDR2 SYDVKM. This CDR3 reads CASSQVWGATMNTEAFF. The CDR3 nucleotides read TGTGCCAGCAGTCAAGTCTGGGGGGCGACTATGAACACTGAAGCTTTCTTT. Combining the CDR3 with reference TRBV28 and TRBJ1-1 gives the whole variable domain DVKVTQSSRYLVKRTGEKVFLECVQDMDHENMFWYRQDPGLGLRLIYFSYDVKMKEKGDIPEGYSVSREKKERFSLILESASTNQTSMYLCASSQVWGATMNTEAFFGQGTRLTVV.

This clonotype appeared many times. V and J are TRBV2 and TRBJ1-5; TRBD1 matches 7 bases. Trimming took 7 bases from V and 3 from J; bases not matched to a gene: 3. The CDR3 consists of 13 residues. Germline lookup yields CDR1 SNHLY and CDR2 FYNNEI. CDR3 sequence (DNA): TGTGCCAGCAACAGGGGCTACAATCAGCCCCAGCATTTT. Encoded protein: CASNRGYNQPQHF.

A note on this clonotype: This may come from a read error, since a much larger clone is one base off. V gene TRBV4-1 combines with J gene TRBJ2-5; TRBD1 might be the D (5 bases). CDR1 and CDR2 (germline): MGHRA, YSYEKL. The CDR3 spans 16 residues. The CDR3 is CASSQSIGAAQEAQYF. In DNA, the CDR3 is TGCGCCAGCAGCCAAAGCATTGGGGCGGCACAAGAGGCCCAGTACTTC.

This clonotype was seen only a few times. A much larger clone lies one base from this, so it may be a read error. The chain links TRBV7-2 to TRBJ1-5; possible D gene TRBD1, 5 bases. V was pared by 1 base and J by 9 bases, with 16 bases between. The CDR3 sequence is 15 residues long. Germline V lookup: CDR1 SGHTA, CDR2 FQGNSA. In DNA, the CDR3 is TGTGCCAGCAGCTTAGGGGGGGTACCTGCTACGCCCCAGCATTTT. This sequence encodes CASSLGGVPATPQHF.

Many counts were recorded for this clonotype. DNA for the CDR3: TGTGCCAGCAGTAGGGACCACCGGGACACTGAAGCTTTCTTT. This codes for CASSRDHRDTEAFF. J is TRBJ1-1 and V is TRBV6-5; maybe TRBD1 (5 bases). The CDR3 sequence is 14 residues long. Germline V gene sequence: CDR1 MNHEY, CDR2 SVGAGI. Trimming left V 5 bases short and J 3 bases short, with 13 bases between.

By share of the sample, this clonotype is medium-sized. The rearrangement uses TRBV12-3 or TRBV12-4 and TRBJ1-2; D call uncertain. Trimming left V 2 bases short and J 2 bases short, with 3 bases between. The CDR3 length is 12 residues. As DNA, the CDR3 is TGTGCCAGCAGTTTAAGAAACTATGGCTACACCTTC. Translated, it gives CASSLRNYGYTF.

This clonotype was found many times. The chain links TRBV4-2 to TRBJ2-7, with unresolved D. The CDR3 is made up of 13 amino acids. Germline V gene lookup returns CDR1 LGHNA and CDR2 YNFKEQ. V was trimmed by 4 bases and J by 5 bases, leaving 12 bases between them. CDR3 in DNA: TGTGCCAGCAGCCCCCGGGCTGACGACGAGCAGTACTTC. Encoded protein: CASSPRADDEQYF.

This clonotype has ten or more counts. Written as DNA, the CDR3 is TGTGCCAGCAGTTACGGCGAGCGGATGAACACTGAAGCTTTCTTT. Encoded protein: CASSYGERMNTEAFF. V is TRBV6-5 and J is TRBJ1-1; unclear D gene. The V end was cut by 2 bases, the J end by 0 bases, with 10 bases between. Germline CDR1 and CDR2: MNHEY and SVGAGI. The length of the CDR3 is 15 residues.